This T cell receptor (beta chain) appears in the sequencing data of a study of cytomegalovirus exposure and HLA in healthy donors (TCRdb year 2017). Turning to the overall study: A later analysis indicated that the 100 to 150 validation repertoires were generated on the platform also employed for the 700 or so repertoires of the first cohort. The study aimed to test whether signatures of past pathogen exposure could be identified by cataloging public T cell receptors. To predict cytomegalovirus infection status, the study brought together high-throughput TCR immunosequencing, statistical association of individual TCRs with disease status, and machine learning. A separate validation cohort of roughly 120 different subjects was used in addition to the approximately 700-subject first cohort. What the research found in general, with its limitations: Across donors, most TCR sequences were observed very rarely, whereas some public TCRs were present in many individuals. The classifier was reported to diagnose cytomegalovirus status with high specificity and sensitivity in both the original and validation cohorts. It was suggested by the authors that the approach could potentially be generalized to other disease states and immunological phenotypes. The study listed 150 to 200 TCR beta chains as associated with cytomegalovirus. A later analysis had no HLA typing for the validation cohort, so co-occurrence there was scored across all 120 repertoires. A few of the identified cytomegalovirus-associated TCR beta chains were confirmed in vitro to be specific for cytomegalovirus antigens. Of the cluster scores, roughly 93% were above 0 in a later analysis, which found that TCRs clustered in the first cohort also tended to co-occur in the 120 or so validation repertoires.

A remark on this clone: Its specific antigen is unknown. Base qualities are not at hand, and no much larger clone is one base apart.

Library construction relied on the immunoSEQ multiplex PCR assay. The authors' analysis ran thus. A statistical classification framework was built for diagnosing cytomegalovirus status from the catalog of TCR beta chain sequences. Entries here come from immuneACCESS through TCRdb and include only in-frame sequences with V and J called. Some clones fail to appear in such tables; in the studies checked, an unresolved V gene covers under half of the shortfall, and the cause of the remainder is unknown. That table furnishes V, J and clone size, whereas the DNA furnished D and trimming. For this sample the table gives some 260,000 clones, of which about 88% were detected only once. The top ten clones comprise around 13% of the sample. Separate from the approximately 700-subject first cohort, the validation cohort of over 90 subjects was the group to which the donors belonged. The clonotype originates from a man younger than 30 in good health and CMV-seropositive. Sequencing was performed on PBMCs.

DNA sequence: TGTGCCAGCAAATCATTCCTAGATGATACGCAGTATTTT. The resulting protein is CASKSFLDDTQYF. This receptor chain uses TRBV6-1 and TRBJ2-3; the D gene is unclear. The CDR3 spans 13 residues, from the cysteine through the phenylalanine. The DNA shown is the 39-base CDR3, in frame from base 1. V sheds 7 bases and J sheds 6 bases, leaving 14 bases between their ends. CDR1 and CDR2 are drawn from the germline V gene: MNHNS, SASEGT.